Each of the 20 T cell receptor beta chains below was sequenced from the same sample in a study of metastatic and nonmetastatic thyroid tumors. No patient received treatment before thyroid surgery. TCRdb re-called clones via MiXCR from the PCR reads. The sample has about 40,000 clones; roughly 10% are singletons. The sequenced material came from blood. The receptors come from a female donor with papillary thyroid cancer or a benign thyroid nodule (not recorded which). Some clones in this sample may be carry-over from other donors' samples.

This clone was recorded many times. The V call is TRBV20-1, the J call TRBJ2-3; 9 nucleotides agree with TRBD2. Losses at the gene ends were 3 bases for V and 3 bases for J; bases not matched to a gene: 4. Germline lookup yields CDR1 DFQATT and CDR2 SNEGSKA (reference sequence). The CDR3 extends over 14 amino acids. The CDR3: CSASSLAGTDTQYF. Here the CDR3 DNA reads TGCAGTGCTAGTTCTCTAGCGGGGACAGATACGCAGTATTTT.

This clone was seen at least ten times. The rearrangement joins TRBV19 to TRBJ1-5; 11 bases fit TRBD1. Germline values: CDR1 LNHDA, CDR2 SQIVND (reference sequence). V shed 8 bases, J shed 3 bases, and the junction held 3 bases outside the gene matches. The CDR3 contains 14 residues. As DNA, the CDR3 is TGTGCCAGTTCGGACAGGGGGCCCAATCAGCCCCAGCATTTT. Its protein product is CASSDRGPNQPQHF.

This clone was picked up a small number of times. V is TRBV12-3 or TRBV12-4 and J is TRBJ1-1; maybe TRBD1 (5 bases). This CDR3 contains 15 residues. V lost 6 bases and J lost 2, with 16 bases in between. The CDR3 loop is CASRKSPRDNTEAFF. The DNA for the CDR3 is TGTGCCAGCAGGAAAAGTCCCAGGGATAACACTGAAGCTTTCTTT.

Many counts were recorded for this clone. The chain uses TRBV4-3 and TRBJ2-7, with D possibly being TRBD1 or TRBD2 (6 bases each). The CDR3 length is 16 residues. Trimming pared 0 bases from V and 7 bases from J, leaving 19 bases between. Germline V gene sequence: CDR1 LGHNA, CDR2 YSLEER. The CDR3 DNA sequence: TGCGCCAGCAGCCAAGATCGTGCTGGGGGGCCAGGAGAGCAGTACTTC. Translating it yields CASSQDRAGGPGEQYF.

There are a few counts of this clone. Since a much larger clone is just one base distant, this may be a read error. V and J are TRBV24-1 and TRBJ2-1, with D hard to call. The CDR3 runs to 14 residues. Germline V gene lookup returns CDR1 KGHDR and CDR2 SFDVKD. V gave up 5 bases and J gave up 3 bases, with 10 bases separating them. The CDR3 region has the DNA TGTGCCACCAGTGCATCTCCACACTACAATGAGCAGTTCTTC. Its protein is CATSASPHYNEQFF.

This clone was recorded a few times. Other DNA sequences from this sample encode an identical CDR3 as well. The chain couples TRBV11-2 to TRBJ2-5, with TRBD2 matching over 11 bases. Germline V gene lookup returns CDR1 SGHAT and CDR2 FQNNGV. The CDR3 loop spans 17 amino acids. After removal of 1 base from V and 5 bases from J, the junction contained 9 bases not matched to a gene. The CDR3 loop reads CASSLGASGGHGETQYF. CDR3 DNA sequence: TGTGCCAGCAGCTTAGGGGCTAGCGGGGGGCATGGGGAGACCCAGTACTTC. Combining the CDR3 with reference TRBV11-2 and TRBJ2-5 gives the whole variable domain EAGVAQSPRYKIIEKRQSVAFWCNPISGHATLYWYQQILGQGPKLLIQFQNNGVVDDSQLPKDRFSAERLKGVDSTLKIQPAKLEDSAVYLCASSLGASGGHGETQYFGPGTRLLVL.

This clone was found many times. The V and J genes are TRBV10-1 and TRBJ1-1; TRBD1 might be the D (5 bases). This CDR3 is built from 12 residues. Trimming removed 0 bases at V and 11 bases at J, with 10 bases between. Germline CDR1 and CDR2: WNHNN and SYGVQD (reference sequence). The CDR3 spells CASSESSKGAFF. The CDR3 bases are TGCGCCAGCAGTGAGTCGTCTAAGGGGGCTTTCTTT.

This clone has only a few counts. This rearrangement joins TRBV6-1 to TRBJ2-7; D is ambiguous. V was pared by 6 bases and J by 2 bases, with 11 bases between. Germline V gene lookup returns CDR1 MNHNS and CDR2 SASEGT. This CDR3 contains 13 residues. CDR3 protein: CASRRTGTYEQYF. The CDR3 DNA reads TGTGCCAGCAGAAGAACTGGGACCTACGAGCAGTACTTC.

This clone was found many times. The chain's CDR3 is CASSPTGQGISFF. CDR3 nucleotides: TGTGCCAGCTCACCAACCGGGCAGGGGATATCTTTCTTT. The rearrangement links TRBV18 to TRBJ1-1; the D gene is possibly TRBD1 (6 bases). The V gene's germline CDR1 is KGHSH and CDR2 LQKENI. This CDR3 has 13 amino acids. V gave up 2 bases and J gave up 12 bases, with 16 bases separating them.

On this clone: A much larger clone lies a single base off, so this may be a read error. The V and J genes are TRBV11-3 and TRBJ2-7; 12 nucleotides line up with TRBD2. The CDR3 loop spans 14 amino acids. The ends lost 7 bases at V and 6 bases at J; junction bases unmatched: 7. Germline loops: CDR1 SGHNT, CDR2 YENEEA. CDR3 sequence (DNA): TGTGCCAGCATCCGACTAGCGGGAGAGAGCGAGCAGTACTTC. Encoded protein: CASIRLAGESEQYF.

Comments on this clone: A much larger clone differs by one base, so this may be a read error. The rearrangement links TRBV2 to TRBJ2-2; 8 bases line up with TRBD2. The germline V gene has CDR1 SNHLY and CDR2 FYNNEI. V was pared by 2 bases and J by 7 bases, with 6 bases of the junction left unmatched. The CDR3 is 15 amino acids. The CDR3 DNA sequence: TGTGCCAGCAGTGAATTAACACTAGCGGTCGGGGAGCTGTTTTTT. Amino acid sequence: CASSELTLAVGELFF.

The table lists this clone with many counts. The chain links TRBV28 to TRBJ1-2, with 10 positions matching TRBD1. This CDR3 comprises 15 residues. Looked up from germline, CDR1 is MDHEN and CDR2 is SYDVKM. The junction had 8 bases not matched to a gene; V was cut back by 2 bases and J by 8 bases. In DNA, the CDR3 is TGTGCCAGCAGTTTAGGGGGACAGGGGATAAGCGGCTACACCTTC. It is translated as CASSLGGQGISGYTF.

In this sample, this clone turned up many times. This chain connects TRBV11-2 to TRBJ1-2, with D uncertain. V lost 4 bases and J lost 6, with 18 bases in between. The CDR3 covers 15 residues. Germline lookup yields CDR1 SGHAT and CDR2 FQNNGV. The CDR3 spells CASSWTGTASDGYTF. The DNA of the CDR3 is TGTGCCAGCAGCTGGACCGGTACGGCCTCGGATGGCTACACCTTC. Combining the CDR3 with reference TRBV11-2 and TRBJ1-2 gives the whole variable domain EAGVAQSPRYKIIEKRQSVAFWCNPISGHATLYWYQQILGQGPKLLIQFQNNGVVDDSQLPKDRFSAERLKGVDSTLKIQPAKLEDSAVYLCASSWTGTASDGYTFGSGTRLTVV.

In this sample, this clone turned up many times. The genes are TRBV12-3 or TRBV12-4 and TRBJ1-1; weak D call: TRBD1 (5 bases). This CDR3 region has 16 residues. Trimming took 7 bases from V and 0 from J, leaving 18 bases between them. The CDR3 here is CASTQAGGTVNTEAFF. CDR3 in DNA: TGTGCCAGCACCCAAGCCGGGGGGACGGTGAACACTGAAGCTTTCTTT.

This clone was counted at least ten times. The V and J genes are TRBV27 and TRBJ2-7, with D uncertain. V was shortened by 6 bases and J by 0 bases, with 15 bases between the two germline ends. Germline-derived CDR1 and CDR2 are MNHEY and SMNVEV (reference sequence). The CDR3 is 15 amino acids. This chain's CDR3 is CASRTDGPSSYEQYF. CDR3 sequence (DNA): TGTGCCAGCAGAACCGACGGTCCGAGCTCCTACGAGCAGTACTTC.

In its sample, this clone was seen many times. This sequence joins TRBV4-2 and TRBJ1-4; weak D call: TRBD1 (5 bases). The CDR3 is 15 residues long. Germline loops: CDR1 LGHNA, CDR2 YNFKEQ. V lost 1 base, J lost 7 bases, and 13 bases lay in between. The CDR3 nucleotides are TGTGCCAGCAGCCAAGCTGGGGCGGAAAGTGAAAAACTGTTTTTT. Amino acids: CASSQAGAESEKLFF.

This clone was seen at least ten times. This chain links TRBV20-1 with TRBJ2-1; 9 nucleotides align to TRBD2. CDR3 length: 13 residues. Germline V CDR1 and CDR2: DFQATT, SNEGSKA (reference sequence). V shed 6 bases and J 7 bases; nucleotides not matched to a gene: 7. The CDR3 loop reads CSAVGLAFNEQFF. CDR3 DNA: TGCAGTGCCGTGGGACTAGCTTTTAATGAGCAGTTCTTC.

This clone was detected many times. This rearrangement joins TRBV20-1 to TRBJ1-2; D is uncertain. Germline assignment: CDR1 DFQATT and CDR2 SNEGSKA (reference sequence). The CDR3 length is 13 residues. V lost 4 bases to trimming and J lost 1 base, with 10 bases between them. The CDR3 bases are TGCAGTGCTAAGTCGGCAAATAACTATGGCTACACCTTC. Translated, it gives CSAKSANNYGYTF.

Many counts were recorded for this clone. The V and J genes are TRBV12-3 or TRBV12-4 and TRBJ1-5; 10 nucleotides agree with TRBD1. The CDR3 has 17 residues. Trimming removed 2 bases from V and 4 bases from J; junction bases left unmatched: 8. CDR3 in amino acids: CASSLIGTGVRNQPQHF. Written as DNA, the CDR3 is TGTGCCAGCAGTTTAATTGGGACAGGGGTGAGGAATCAGCCCCAGCATTTT.

In its sample, this clone is medium-sized. Different DNA sequences within this sample yield the same CDR3. The chain employs TRBV20-1 and TRBJ2-1; D gene ambiguous. The CDR3 runs 14 residues. Germline V CDR1 and CDR2: DFQATT, SNEGSKA (reference sequence). V lost 4 bases and J 1 base, leaving 11 bases between the germline ends. Here the CDR3 reads CSAKLISSYNEQFF. Here the CDR3 DNA reads TGCAGTGCTAAACTCATCTCGTCCTACAATGAGCAGTTCTTC.